This T cell receptor (beta chain) emerged from a study of identical twins. The study's findings and limits: Not following the same donors, the study drew its conclusions from cross-sectional statistical analysis. When twins shared out-of-frame alpha sequences, those sequences had excess low generation probability. Beta clonotypes that were abundant in cord blood contained fewer insertions, a pattern absent from memory repertoires.

This clonotype was seen a few times. The target antigen is unknown. The V gene's germline CDR1 is SGHRS and CDR2 YFSETQ. V shed 2 bases and J 9 bases; nucleotides not matched to a gene: 8. CDR3 length: 15 amino acids. With template switching, a universal primer site was added, and the cDNA carried unique molecular identifiers. Using its own MiXCR run on the 5' RACE reads, TCRdb lists one record per CDR3 protein. The table has around 650,000 distinct CDR3 sequences, around 7.4% seen once. These sequences were also reported in another study, on yellow fever vaccine responses in identical twins.

This clonotype originated in a woman in her late teens or twenties in good health. This chain uses TRBV5-1 with TRBJ2-1; the match to TRBD1 covers 10 bases. The sequenced sample consisted of PBMCs. The CDR3 here is CASSFRQGAGGEQFF. CDR3 bases: TGCGCCAGCAGCTTCCGACAGGGGGCCGGGGGTGAGCAGTTCTTC.